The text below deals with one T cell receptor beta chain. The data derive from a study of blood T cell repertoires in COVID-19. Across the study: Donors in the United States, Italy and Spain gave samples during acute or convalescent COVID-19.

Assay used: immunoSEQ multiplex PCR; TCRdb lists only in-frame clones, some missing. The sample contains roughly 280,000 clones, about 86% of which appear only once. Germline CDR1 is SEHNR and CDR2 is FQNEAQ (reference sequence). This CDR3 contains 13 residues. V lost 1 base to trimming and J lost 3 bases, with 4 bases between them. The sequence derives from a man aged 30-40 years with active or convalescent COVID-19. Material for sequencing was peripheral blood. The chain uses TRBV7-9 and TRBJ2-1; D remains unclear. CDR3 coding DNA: TGTGCCAGCAGCTTAGTCGTCTACAATGAGCAGTTCTTC. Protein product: CASSLVVYNEQFF.